These 8 T cell receptor beta chains originate from one sample sequenced in a study of T cells after yellow fever vaccination (dated by TCRdb to the late 2010s). The library was produced with 5' RACE. Sequencing was performed on an Illumina HiSeq 2500. TCRdb ran its own pipeline on the public reads, namely fastp trimming at Q25 and MiXCR clone calling, and kept in-frame beta chains. All rows with the same CDR3 protein become a single entry with the most common DNA and genes. The sample table shows 550,000 to 750,000 distinct CDR3 sequences, and roughly 14% are seen once. The ten most abundant clones make up about 14% of the sample. Read against the paper, the sample's treatment or condition label means: live attenuated yellow fever vaccine strain. The sequencing here drew on PBMCs, taken on the day of the yellow fever booster vaccination. The receptor source for this set is a man aged 25-45 years who received the YFV17D yellow fever vaccine.

The chain carries TRBV20-1 and TRBJ2-2; D perhaps matches TRBD1 (6 bases). From germline, CDR1 is DFQATT and CDR2 SNEGSKA (reference sequence). V shed 0 bases and J shed 6 bases, with 11 bases lying between them. The CDR3 runs to 14 residues. DNA for the CDR3: TGCAGTGCTAGAGATACAGGGAAGGCCGGGGAGCTGTTTTTT. The encoded protein is CSARDTGKAGELFF.

V and J are TRBV7-3 and TRBJ2-5; D is undetermined. From germline, CDR1 is SGHTA and CDR2 FQGTGA. The CDR3 is 12 residues long. Trimming removed 7 bases at V and 4 bases at J, with 10 bases between. The CDR3 DNA reads TGTGCCAGCAAGTCCTTCCTAGAGACCCAGTACTTC. It is translated as CASKSFLETQYF.

This clonotype has more than one count but fewer than ten. The chain joins TRBV4-3 to TRBJ2-1; D not resolved. V was clipped by 0 bases and J by 10 bases, with 10 bases between them. In germline, CDR1 is LGHNA, CDR2 YSLEER. The CDR3 covers 13 residues. CDR3 loop: CASSQDHLGEQFF. CDR3 coding DNA: TGCGCCAGCAGCCAAGATCATTTAGGCGAGCAGTTCTTC.

The rearrangement uses TRBV9 and TRBJ2-1; tentatively, D is TRBD1 (6 bases). CDR3 size: 19 residues. Per germline, CDR1 SGDLS and CDR2 YYNGEE. The V gene lost 4 bases and the J gene lost 5 bases, with 28 bases spanning the gap. As DNA, the CDR3 is TGTGCCAGCAGCTCCCCAGCTGACATGGGGGCTAGAGTCCACAATGAGCAGTTCTTC. This gives the protein CASSSPADMGARVHNEQFF.

The sample holds a few counts of this clonotype. This chain connects TRBV19 to TRBJ2-1; possibly TRBD2 for D (6 bases). CDR1 LNHDA and CDR2 SQIVND come from the germline V gene (reference sequence). Trimming pared 3 bases from V and 3 bases from J, leaving 9 bases between. This CDR3 has 14 residues. The CDR3 DNA reads as TGTGCCAGTAGTATCATGGAGGGCTACAATGAGCAGTTCTTC. Translation gives CASSIMEGYNEQFF. Filled out from reference TRBV19 and TRBJ2-1, the complete variable domain reads DGGITQSPKYLFRKEGQNVTLSCEQNLNHDAMYWYRQDPGQGLRLIYYSQIVNDFQKGDIAEGYSVSREKKESFPLTVTSAQKNPTAFYLCASSIMEGYNEQFFGPGTRLTVL.

The CDR3 DNA is TGTGCCAGCAGCACAACTAGCGGGAGCTCCTACAATGAGCAGTTCTTC. Translating gives CASSTTSGSSYNEQFF. The V call is TRBV11-2, the J call TRBJ2-1, with TRBD2 matching 11 bases. Germline-derived CDR1 and CDR2 are SGHAT and FQNNGV. The CDR3 loop spans 16 amino acids. V trimming: 5 bases; J trimming: 0 bases; junction bases outside the gene matches: 3.

The chain employs TRBV7-9 and TRBJ1-2; possibly TRBD1 for D (6 bases). CDR1 is SEHNR and CDR2 is FQNEAQ in the germline V gene (reference sequence). This CDR3 is built from 14 residues. The V end was cut by 2 bases, the J end by 2 bases, with 9 bases between. The CDR3, as DNA: TGTGCCAGCAGCTTAAGGCAGGGGAACTATGGCTACACCTTC. Its translation is CASSLRQGNYGYTF.

This clonotype was seen a handful of times. The rearrangement uses TRBV7-8 and TRBJ2-2, with D hard to call. The V and J ends lost 5 bases and 4 bases respectively, with 14 bases between them. The CDR3 length is 15 residues. CDR1 is SGHVS, CDR2 FQNEAQ, per germline. The chain's CDR3 is CASSPRISGTGELFF. In nucleotides, the CDR3 is TGTGCCAGCAGCCCGCGCATCTCCGGCACCGGGGAGCTGTTTTTT.